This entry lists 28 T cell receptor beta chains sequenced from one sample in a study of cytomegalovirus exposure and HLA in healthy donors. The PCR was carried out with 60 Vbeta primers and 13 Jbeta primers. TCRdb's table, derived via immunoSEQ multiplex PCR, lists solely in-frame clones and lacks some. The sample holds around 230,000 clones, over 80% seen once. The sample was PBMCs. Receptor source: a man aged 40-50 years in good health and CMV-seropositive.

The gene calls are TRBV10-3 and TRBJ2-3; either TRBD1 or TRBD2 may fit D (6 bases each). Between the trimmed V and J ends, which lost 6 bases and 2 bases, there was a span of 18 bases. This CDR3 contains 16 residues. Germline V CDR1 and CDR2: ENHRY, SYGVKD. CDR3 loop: CAIREGGPWYTDTQYF. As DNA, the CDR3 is TGTGCCATCAGGGAGGGGGGCCCGTGGTACACAGATACGCAGTATTTT.

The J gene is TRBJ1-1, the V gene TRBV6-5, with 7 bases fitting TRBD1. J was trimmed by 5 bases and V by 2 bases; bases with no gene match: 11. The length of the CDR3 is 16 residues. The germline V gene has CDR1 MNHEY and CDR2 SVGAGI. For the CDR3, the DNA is TGTGCCAGCAGTTACGACAGGGCGGGGTTGGGAACTGAAGCTTTCTTT. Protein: CASSYDRAGLGTEAFF.

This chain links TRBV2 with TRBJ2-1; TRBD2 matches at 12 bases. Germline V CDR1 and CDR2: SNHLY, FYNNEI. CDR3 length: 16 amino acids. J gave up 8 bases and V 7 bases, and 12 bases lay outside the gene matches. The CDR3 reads CASTELGLAGRYEQFF. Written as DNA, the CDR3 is TGTGCCAGCACCGAGCTCGGACTAGCGGGACGGTATGAGCAGTTCTTC. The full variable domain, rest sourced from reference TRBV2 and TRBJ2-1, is EPEVTQTPSHQVTQMGQEVILRCVPISNHLYFYWYRQILGQKVEFLVSFYNNEISEKSEIFDDQFSVERPDGSNFTLKIRSTKLEDSAMYFCASTELGLAGRYEQFFGPGTRLTVL.

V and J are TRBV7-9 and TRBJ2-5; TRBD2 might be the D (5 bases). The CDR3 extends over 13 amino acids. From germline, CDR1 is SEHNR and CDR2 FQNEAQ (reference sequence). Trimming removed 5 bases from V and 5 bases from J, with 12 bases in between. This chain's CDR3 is CASSRDPDETQYF. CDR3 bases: TGTGCCAGCAGCCGGGATCCAGACGAGACCCAGTACTTC.

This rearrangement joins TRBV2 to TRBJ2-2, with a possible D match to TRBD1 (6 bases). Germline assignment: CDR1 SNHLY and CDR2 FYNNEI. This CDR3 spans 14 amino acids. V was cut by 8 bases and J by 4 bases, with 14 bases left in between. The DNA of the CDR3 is TGTGCCAGCCGACAGGCCACGGGCACCGGGGAGCTGTTTTTT. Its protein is CASRQATGTGELFF.

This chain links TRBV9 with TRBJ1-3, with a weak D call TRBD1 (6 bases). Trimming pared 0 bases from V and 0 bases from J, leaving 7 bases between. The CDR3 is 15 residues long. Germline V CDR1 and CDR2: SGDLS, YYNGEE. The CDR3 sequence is CASSVGTASGNTIYF. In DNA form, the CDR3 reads TGTGCCAGCAGCGTAGGGACAGCCTCTGGAAACACCATATATTTT.

The CDR3: CASSPDRQETQYF. The CDR3 nucleotides are TGTGCCAGCAGCCCGGACAGGCAAGAGACCCAGTACTTC. The chain joins TRBV7-6 to TRBJ2-5; 7 bases map to TRBD1. V lost 5 bases and J lost 2; bases outside the gene matches: 2. This CDR3 is built from 13 residues. Germline-derived CDR1 and CDR2 are SGHVS and FNYEAQ. Using reference TRBV7-6 and TRBJ2-5 for the parts outside the CDR3, the full variable domain is GAGVSQSPRYKVTKRGQDVALRCDPISGHVSLYWYRQALGQGPEFLTYFNYEAQQDKSGLPNDRFSAERPEGSISTLTIQRTEQRDSAMYRCASSPDRQETQYFGPGTRLLVL.

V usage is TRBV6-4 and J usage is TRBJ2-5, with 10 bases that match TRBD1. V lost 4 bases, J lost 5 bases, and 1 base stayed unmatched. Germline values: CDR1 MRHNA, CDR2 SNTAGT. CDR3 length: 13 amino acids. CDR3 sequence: CASSGDRGETQYF. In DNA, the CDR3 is TGTGCCAGCAGTGGGGACAGGGGCGAGACCCAGTACTTC.

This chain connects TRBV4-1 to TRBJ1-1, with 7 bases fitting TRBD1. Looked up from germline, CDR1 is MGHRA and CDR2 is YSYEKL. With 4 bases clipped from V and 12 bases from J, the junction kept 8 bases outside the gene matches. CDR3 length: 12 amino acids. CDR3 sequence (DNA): TGCGCCAGCAGCCCCTTGACAGGGTTGACTTTCTTT. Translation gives CASSPLTGLTFF.

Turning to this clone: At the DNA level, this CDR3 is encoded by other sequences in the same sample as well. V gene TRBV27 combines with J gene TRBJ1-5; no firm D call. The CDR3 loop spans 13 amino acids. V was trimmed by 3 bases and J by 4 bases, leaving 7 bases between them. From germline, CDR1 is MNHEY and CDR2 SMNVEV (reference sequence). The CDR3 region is CASSFRGNQPQHF. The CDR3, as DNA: TGTGCCAGCAGTTTCCGAGGAAATCAGCCCCAGCATTTT.

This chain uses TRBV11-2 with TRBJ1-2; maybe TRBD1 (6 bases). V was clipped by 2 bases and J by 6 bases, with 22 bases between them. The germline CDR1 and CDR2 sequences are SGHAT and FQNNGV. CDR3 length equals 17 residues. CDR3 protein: CASSLLPFGQRNHGYTF. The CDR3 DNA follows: TGTGCCAGCAGCTTACTACCCTTCGGACAGCGGAATCATGGCTACACCTTC.

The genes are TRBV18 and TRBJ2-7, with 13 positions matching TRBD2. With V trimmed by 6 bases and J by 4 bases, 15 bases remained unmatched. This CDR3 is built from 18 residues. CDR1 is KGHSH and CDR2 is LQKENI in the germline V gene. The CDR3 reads CASSASGTSGIPWYEQYF. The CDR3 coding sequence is TGTGCCAGCTCTGCCTCCGGGACTAGCGGGATCCCGTGGTACGAGCAGTACTTC.

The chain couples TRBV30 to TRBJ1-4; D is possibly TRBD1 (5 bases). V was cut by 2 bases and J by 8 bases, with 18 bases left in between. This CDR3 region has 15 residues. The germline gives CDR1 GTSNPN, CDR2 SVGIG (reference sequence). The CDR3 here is CAWSITRGGNEKLFF. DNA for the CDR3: TGTGCCTGGAGTATTACAAGGGGTGGCAACGAAAAACTGTTTTTT.

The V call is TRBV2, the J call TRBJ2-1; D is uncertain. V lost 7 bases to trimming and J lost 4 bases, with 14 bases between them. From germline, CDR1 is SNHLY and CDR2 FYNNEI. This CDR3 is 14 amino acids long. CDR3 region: CASKTKSGYNEQFF. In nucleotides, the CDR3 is TGTGCCAGCAAGACCAAATCGGGTTACAATGAGCAGTTCTTC.

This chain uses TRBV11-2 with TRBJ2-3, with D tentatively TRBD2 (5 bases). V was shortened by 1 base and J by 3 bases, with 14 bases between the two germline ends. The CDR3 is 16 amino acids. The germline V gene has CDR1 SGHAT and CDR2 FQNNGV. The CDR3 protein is CASSLGYGGGTDTQYF. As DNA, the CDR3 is TGTGCCAGCAGCTTAGGCTACGGAGGCGGAACAGATACGCAGTATTTT.

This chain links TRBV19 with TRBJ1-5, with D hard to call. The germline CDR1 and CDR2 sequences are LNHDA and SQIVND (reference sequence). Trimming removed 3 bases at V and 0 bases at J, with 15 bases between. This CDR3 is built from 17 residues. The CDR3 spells CASSIGFPGSSNQPQHF. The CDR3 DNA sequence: TGTGCCAGTAGTATTGGATTTCCAGGTTCTAGCAATCAGCCCCAGCATTTT. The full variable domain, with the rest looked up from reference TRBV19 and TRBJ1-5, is DGGITQSPKYLFRKEGQNVTLSCEQNLNHDAMYWYRQDPGQGLRLIYYSQIVNDFQKGDIAEGYSVSREKKESFPLTVTSAQKNPTAFYLCASSIGFPGSSNQPQHFGDGTRLSIL.

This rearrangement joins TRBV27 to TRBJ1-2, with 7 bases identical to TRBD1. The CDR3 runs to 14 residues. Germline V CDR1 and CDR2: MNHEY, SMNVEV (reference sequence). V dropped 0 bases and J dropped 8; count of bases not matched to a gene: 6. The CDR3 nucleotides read TGTGCCAGCAGTTTATCGGGACAGACTCTAGGCTACACCTTC. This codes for CASSLSGQTLGYTF.

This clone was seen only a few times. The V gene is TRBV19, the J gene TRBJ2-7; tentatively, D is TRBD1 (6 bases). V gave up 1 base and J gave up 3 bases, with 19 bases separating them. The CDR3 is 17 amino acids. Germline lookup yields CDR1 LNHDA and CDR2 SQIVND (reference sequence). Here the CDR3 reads CASSIGRRQALGYEQYF. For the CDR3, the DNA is TGTGCCAGTAGTATAGGTAGGCGACAGGCCCTTGGCTACGAGCAGTACTTC.

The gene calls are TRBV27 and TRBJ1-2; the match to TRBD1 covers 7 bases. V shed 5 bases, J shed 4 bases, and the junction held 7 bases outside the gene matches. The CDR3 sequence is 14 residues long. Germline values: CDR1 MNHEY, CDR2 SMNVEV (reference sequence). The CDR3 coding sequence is TGTGCCAGCAGTCTCCAACAGGGGTCCTATGGCTACACCTTC. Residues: CASSLQQGSYGYTF.

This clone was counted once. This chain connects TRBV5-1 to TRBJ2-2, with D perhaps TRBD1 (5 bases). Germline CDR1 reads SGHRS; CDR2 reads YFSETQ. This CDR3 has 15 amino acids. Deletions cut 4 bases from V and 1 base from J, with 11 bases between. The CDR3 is CASSPVTGNTGELFF. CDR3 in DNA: TGCGCCAGCAGCCCGGTCACAGGGAACACCGGGGAGCTGTTTTTT. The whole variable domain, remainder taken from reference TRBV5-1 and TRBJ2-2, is KAGVTQTPRYLIKTRGQQVTLSCSPISGHRSVSWYQQTPGQGLQFLFEYFSETQRNKGNFPGRFSGRQFSNSRSEMNVSTLELGDSALYLCASSPVTGNTGELFFGEGSRLTVL.

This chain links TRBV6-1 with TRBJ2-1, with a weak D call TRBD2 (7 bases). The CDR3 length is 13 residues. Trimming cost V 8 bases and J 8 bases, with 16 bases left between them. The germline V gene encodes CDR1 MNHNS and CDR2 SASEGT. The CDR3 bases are TGTGCCAGCCGGGGGCGGGAGCTTTATGAGCAGTTCTTC. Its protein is CASRGRELYEQFF.

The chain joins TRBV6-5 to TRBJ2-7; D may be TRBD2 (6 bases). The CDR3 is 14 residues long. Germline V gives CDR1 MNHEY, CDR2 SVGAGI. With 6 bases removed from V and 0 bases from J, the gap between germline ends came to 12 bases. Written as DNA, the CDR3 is TGTGCCAGCAGAGGAAGCGGGTCCTCCTACGAGCAGTACTTC. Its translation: CASRGSGSSYEQYF.

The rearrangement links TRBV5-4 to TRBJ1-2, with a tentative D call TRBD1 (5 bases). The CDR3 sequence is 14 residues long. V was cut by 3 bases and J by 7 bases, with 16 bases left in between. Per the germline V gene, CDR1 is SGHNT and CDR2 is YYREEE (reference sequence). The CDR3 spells CASSYPTGGPGYTF. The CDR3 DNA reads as TGTGCCAGCAGCTACCCTACGGGGGGACCTGGCTACACCTTC.

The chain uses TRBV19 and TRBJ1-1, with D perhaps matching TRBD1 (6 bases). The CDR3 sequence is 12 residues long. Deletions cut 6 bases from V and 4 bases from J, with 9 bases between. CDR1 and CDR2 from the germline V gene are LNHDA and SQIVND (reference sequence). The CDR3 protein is CASRQGLTEAFF. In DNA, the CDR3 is TGTGCCAGTAGGCAGGGGCTCACTGAAGCTTTCTTT.

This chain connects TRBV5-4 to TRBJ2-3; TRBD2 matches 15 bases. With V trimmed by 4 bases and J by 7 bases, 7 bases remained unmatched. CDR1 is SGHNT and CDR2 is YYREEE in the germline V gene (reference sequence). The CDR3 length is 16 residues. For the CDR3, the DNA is TGTGCCAGCAGCCCCGGACTAGCGGGAGGGCAAAATACGCAGTATTTT. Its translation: CASSPGLAGGQNTQYF.

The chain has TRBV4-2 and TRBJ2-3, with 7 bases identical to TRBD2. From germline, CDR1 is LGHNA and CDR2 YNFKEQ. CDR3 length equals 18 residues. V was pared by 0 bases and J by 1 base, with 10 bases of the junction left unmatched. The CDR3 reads CASSQDGGGGPGTDTQYF. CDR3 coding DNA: TGTGCCAGCAGCCAAGATGGGGGGGGAGGGCCCGGCACAGATACGCAGTATTTT.

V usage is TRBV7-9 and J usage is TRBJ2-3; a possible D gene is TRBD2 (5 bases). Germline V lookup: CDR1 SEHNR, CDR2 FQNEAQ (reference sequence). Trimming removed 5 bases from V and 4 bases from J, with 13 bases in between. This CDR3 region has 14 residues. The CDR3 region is CASSLGGAADTQYF. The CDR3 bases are TGTGCCAGCAGCCTAGGAGGTGCGGCAGATACGCAGTATTTT.

CDR3 sequence reads: CASRRGRTAQETQYF. DNA for the CDR3: TGTGCCAGCAGAAGAGGGCGAACCGCTCAAGAGACCCAGTACTTC. The V call is TRBV7-3, the J call TRBJ2-5; a possible D gene is TRBD2 (5 bases). The length of the CDR3 is 15 residues. V was trimmed by 6 bases and J by 2 bases, leaving 16 bases between them. In germline, CDR1 is SGHTA, CDR2 FQGTGA.